These 24 T cell receptor beta chains share one sample of origin, sequenced in a study of shared clonotypes between healthy human individuals. Positive CCR7 selection of CD45RO-negative cells yielded the naive CD8 cells, and terminally differentiated effector memory CD45RA+ cells were excluded. Profiling relied on immunoSEQ multiplex PCR, and the TCRdb table lists in-frame clones only, not all of them. Found here are about 2,200,000 clones, about 93% of them singletons; the top ten hold around 1.7%. The material sequenced was naive CD8+ T cells from PBMCs. The receptors were sampled from a man between 18 and 35 years old in good health. Some clones in this sample may be carry-over from other donors' samples.

V is TRBV29-1 and J is TRBJ2-7; D is undetermined. The germline CDR1 and CDR2 sequences are SQVTM and ANQGSEA. This CDR3 contains 11 residues. Trimming left V 5 bases short and J 3 bases short, with 8 bases between. The DNA for the CDR3 is TGCAGCGTTCGGGTTTACTACGAGCAGTACTTC. Its protein is CSVRVYYEQYF.

V usage is TRBV28 and J usage is TRBJ1-5; D perhaps matches TRBD1 (6 bases). The ends were cut back, 7 bases at V and 0 bases at J, with 13 bases in the middle. Germline-derived CDR1 and CDR2 are MDHEN and SYDVKM. The CDR3 spans 15 residues. The CDR3 region has the DNA TGTGCCAGCACCAGACAGGAGGTTAGCAATCAGCCCCAGCATTTT. It is translated as CASTRQEVSNQPQHF.

The CDR3 nucleotides read TGCGCCAGCAGCCCTTGGACAGGGGGGAACTACGAGCAGTACTTC. Residues: CASSPWTGGNYEQYF. V and J are TRBV5-1 and TRBJ2-7, with 10 bases aligning to TRBD1. The CDR3 runs to 15 residues. V lost 4 bases, J lost 3 bases, and 7 bases stayed unmatched. CDR1 SGHRS and CDR2 YFSETQ come from the germline V gene.

The rearrangement links TRBV5-1 to TRBJ1-1; D unresolved. The germline V gene encodes CDR1 SGHRS and CDR2 YFSETQ. Between the trimmed V and J ends, which lost 2 bases and 0 bases, there was a span of 5 bases. This CDR3 has 13 amino acids. The CDR3 coding sequence is TGCGCCAGCAGCTTTGGACTGAACACTGAAGCTTTCTTT. Translated, it gives CASSFGLNTEAFF.

CDR3 amino acids: CASGLLLGTGPHEQYF. CDR3 sequence (DNA): TGTGCTAGTGGCCTTCTTTTAGGGACAGGGCCCCACGAGCAGTACTTC. The genes are TRBV12-5 and TRBJ2-7; TRBD1 matches at 9 bases. The CDR3 spans 16 residues. The germline gives CDR1 LGHNT, CDR2 FRNRAP. Germline trimming cut 6 bases from V and 5 bases from J; bases unmatched to any gene: 14.

This chain links TRBV28 with TRBJ2-6, with a possible D match to TRBD2 (5 bases). CDR3 length equals 15 residues. Trimming stripped 2 bases from V and 0 bases from J, with 5 bases between. Looked up from germline, CDR1 is MDHEN and CDR2 is SYDVKM. The CDR3 region has the DNA TGTGCCAGCAGTTTACGGGACTCTGGGGCCAACGTCCTGACTTTC. Protein: CASSLRDSGANVLTF.

This sequence joins TRBV2 and TRBJ2-4; perhaps TRBD2 as D (5 bases). The germline V gene has CDR1 SNHLY and CDR2 FYNNEI. Trimming removed 2 bases at V and 0 bases at J, with 14 bases between. The CDR3 runs 17 residues. The CDR3: CASSERGLRRAKNIQYF. As DNA, the CDR3 is TGTGCCAGCAGTGAACGGGGTTTGCGGAGAGCCAAAAACATTCAGTACTTC. Together with reference TRBV2 and TRBJ2-4, the CDR3 gives the full variable domain: EPEVTQTPSHQVTQMGQEVILRCVPISNHLYFYWYRQILGQKVEFLVSFYNNEISEKSEIFDDQFSVERPDGSNFTLKIRSTKLEDSAMYFCASSERGLRRAKNIQYFGAGTRLSVL.

Comments on this clone: Other DNA sequences within the sample encode an identical CDR3. The chain is built from TRBV7-2 and TRBJ2-4; D perhaps matches TRBD2 (5 bases). Between the trimmed V and J ends, which lost 2 bases and 0 bases, there was a span of 5 bases. Germline CDR1 reads SGHTA; CDR2 reads FQGNSA. The CDR3 sequence is 14 residues long. Written as DNA, the CDR3 is TGTGCCAGCAGCTTACGGGGAGCCAAAAACATTCAGTACTTC. Its translation: CASSLRGAKNIQYF.

The chain has TRBV10-3 and TRBJ2-7, with a tentative D call TRBD1 (6 bases). The germline V gene encodes CDR1 ENHRY and CDR2 SYGVKD. This CDR3 has 15 amino acids. With 6 bases removed from V and 3 bases from J, the gap between germline ends came to 18 bases. CDR3 DNA sequence: TGTGCCATCAGCCCCTCTAGGACAGCCATCTACGAGCAGTACTTC. This codes for CAISPSRTAIYEQYF.

The J gene is TRBJ2-7, the V gene TRBV9, with a tentative D call TRBD1 (6 bases). The ends were cut back, 4 bases at V and 4 bases at J, with 18 bases in the middle. Germline V gene data show CDR1 as SGDLS and CDR2 as YYNGEE. This CDR3 is built from 15 residues. The CDR3 reads CASSPTPDSYYEQYF. The CDR3 DNA sequence: TGTGCCAGCAGCCCCACCCCGGACAGTTATTACGAGCAGTACTTC.

The CDR3 loop reads CASSPTSRGGEQYF. Here the CDR3 DNA reads TGTGCCAGCAGCCCAACTAGCCGGGGTGGCGAGCAGTACTTC. This chain connects TRBV28 to TRBJ2-7; perhaps TRBD2 as D (6 bases). Germline values: CDR1 MDHEN, CDR2 SYDVKM. The length of the CDR3 is 14 residues. Between the trimmed V and J ends, which lost 6 bases and 6 bases, there was a span of 18 bases.

There are a few counts of this clone. The J gene is TRBJ2-2, the V gene TRBV4-1; D not resolved. V was trimmed by 4 bases and J by 4 bases, leaving 16 bases between them. CDR3 size: 16 residues. The germline CDR1 and CDR2 sequences are MGHRA and YSYEKL. CDR3 bases: TGCGCCAGCAGCCCTCCGGCACAGCCGGGCACCGGGGAGCTGTTTTTT. Encoded protein: CASSPPAQPGTGELFF.

This chain links TRBV2 with TRBJ1-1, with 9 positions matching TRBD1. The junction had 8 bases not matched to a gene; V was cut back by 10 bases and J by 5 bases. The CDR3 loop spans 13 amino acids. Germline loops: CDR1 SNHLY, CDR2 FYNNEI. The CDR3 region is CATPRDRVTEAFF. In DNA form, the CDR3 reads TGTGCCACCCCCCGGGACAGGGTTACTGAAGCTTTCTTT.

The chain uses TRBV7-6 and TRBJ1-1; weak D call: TRBD1 (5 bases). Trimming pared 5 bases from V and 4 bases from J, leaving 8 bases between. The CDR3 runs to 12 residues. CDR1 and CDR2 (germline): SGHVS, FNYEAQ. CDR3 residues: CASSPRGTEAFF. CDR3 coding DNA: TGTGCCAGCAGCCCGAGGGGCACTGAAGCTTTCTTT.

The J gene is TRBJ1-5, the V gene TRBV19, with D hard to call. V was clipped by 3 bases and J by 3 bases, with 12 bases between them. Per germline, CDR1 LNHDA and CDR2 SQIVND (reference sequence). This CDR3 comprises 15 residues. This CDR3 is CASSIMKGSNQPQHF. Here the CDR3 DNA reads TGTGCCAGTAGTATCATGAAAGGTTCCAATCAGCCCCAGCATTTT. The entire variable domain, with the rest obtained from reference TRBV19 and TRBJ1-5, is as follows: DGGITQSPKYLFRKEGQNVTLSCEQNLNHDAMYWYRQDPGQGLRLIYYSQIVNDFQKGDIAEGYSVSREKKESFPLTVTSAQKNPTAFYLCASSIMKGSNQPQHFGDGTRLSIL.

The chain is built from TRBV13 and TRBJ2-3; 9 bases fit TRBD2. Germline assignment: CDR1 PRHDT and CDR2 FYEKMQ (reference sequence). This CDR3 spans 15 amino acids. J gave up 5 bases and V 5 bases, and 8 bases lay outside the gene matches. CDR3 nucleotide sequence: TGTGCCAGCAGCGAGTGGTCTAGCGGGGAAGATACGCAGTATTTT. As protein: CASSEWSSGEDTQYF.

Concerning this clone itself: The sample carries other DNA sequences with the same CDR3. The rearrangement joins TRBV7-2 to TRBJ1-3; no clear D gene. V shed 1 base and J shed 0 bases, with 4 bases lying between them. The CDR3 is 14 residues long. The germline gives CDR1 SGHTA, CDR2 FQGNSA. CDR3 residues: CASSLGISGNTIYF. The CDR3 nucleotides are TGTGCCAGCAGCTTAGGCATCTCTGGAAACACCATATATTTT.

The rearrangement joins TRBV28 to TRBJ1-2; D perhaps matches TRBD1 (6 bases). Germline CDR1 reads MDHEN; CDR2 reads SYDVKM. The V gene lost 6 bases and the J gene lost 3 bases, with 17 bases spanning the gap. This CDR3 spans 15 amino acids. The CDR3 nucleotides are TGTGCCAGCAGAACGCCCAGGGGCGCGGACTATGGCTACACCTTC. Protein: CASRTPRGADYGYTF.

The V gene is TRBV19, the J gene TRBJ2-1, with 10 bases aligning to TRBD2. V trimming: 6 bases; J trimming: 1 base; junction bases outside the gene matches: 6. CDR3 length equals 16 residues. In germline, CDR1 is LNHDA, CDR2 SQIVND (reference sequence). CDR3 nucleotides: TGTGCCAGTAGAATAAGCGGGAGGGGGTCCTACAATGAGCAGTTCTTC. It specifies CASRISGRGSYNEQFF.

A few counts support this clone. In the same sample, other DNA sequences code for this CDR3. The gene calls are TRBV27 and TRBJ2-7; no clear D gene. The germline CDR1 and CDR2 sequences are MNHEY and SMNVEV (reference sequence). The CDR3 length is 12 residues. V lost 2 bases, J lost 4 bases, and 6 bases lay in between. The CDR3 loop reads CASSLNGYEQYF. DNA for the CDR3: TGTGCCAGCAGTTTAAATGGATACGAGCAGTACTTC.

The chain's CDR3 is CASNRWSDLSYEQYF. In DNA, the CDR3 is TGTGCCAGCAATCGGTGGTCGGACCTCTCCTACGAGCAGTACTTC. The V gene is TRBV28, the J gene TRBJ2-7; D remains ambiguous. Germline CDR1 MDHEN, CDR2 SYDVKM. The length of the CDR3 is 15 residues. Trimming left V 7 bases short and J 0 bases short, with 16 bases between.

This sequence joins TRBV7-9 and TRBJ1-2; D call uncertain. Germline V gives CDR1 SEHNR, CDR2 FQNEAQ (reference sequence). The CDR3 runs to 13 residues. Trimming stripped 4 bases from V and 8 bases from J, with 14 bases between. The CDR3 DNA follows: TGTGCCAGCAGCTCCCCGGGCGAAGGGGGCTACACCTTC. Its translation is CASSSPGEGGYTF.

J is TRBJ1-1 and V is TRBV4-1; unclear D gene. The CDR3 length is 15 residues. The germline V and J ends were trimmed by 0 bases and 2 bases, with 10 bases remaining between them. Germline CDR1 MGHRA, CDR2 YSYEKL. The CDR3 loop reads CASSQDVGPNTEAFF. CDR3 nucleotides: TGCGCCAGCAGCCAAGATGTCGGCCCTAACACTGAAGCTTTCTTT.

This clone was seen a single time. This sequence joins TRBV7-2 and TRBJ2-1; D is unresolved. The CDR3 loop spans 15 amino acids. Per the germline V gene, CDR1 is SGHTA and CDR2 is FQGNSA. Deletions cut 5 bases from V and 4 bases from J, with 15 bases between. The CDR3 DNA sequence: TGTGCCAGCAGCCCAACCCTGGGGTTTTACAATGAGCAGTTCTTC. Translating gives CASSPTLGFYNEQFF.